This T cell receptor beta chain was observed in a study of blood T cells in healthy people across ages. General observations from the study: Roughly linear declines in TCR beta diversity per million T cells occurred with age.

Every donor provided 7.5 to 10 milliliters of peripheral blood. Each sample provided at least 5.5 micrograms of extracted total RNA. The CDR3 has 12 amino acids. Trimming left V 3 bases short and J 7 bases short, with 10 bases between. From germline, CDR1 is LGHDT and CDR2 YNNKEL (reference sequence). With a J-beta primer mix and a sample-barcoded 5' primer, a second PCR ran about 7 to 12 cycles. TCRdb reprocessed the 5' RACE reads with MiXCR, giving one entry per CDR3 protein. The top ten clones hold 7% to 9% of a sample with 1.5 million to 2 million distinct CDR3 sequences, roughly 30% of them seen once. A note on this clonotype: What it binds is not known.

This clonotype was sampled from a woman aged 30 to 39 in good health. What was sequenced was blood. This chain uses TRBV3-1 with TRBJ2-7; D unresolved. CDR3 sequence reads: CASSQPYNEQYF. CDR3 bases: TGTGCCAGCAGCCAGCCCTACAATGAGCAGTACTTC.